This TCR beta chain was documented in a study of beta chain features in type 1 diabetes. On the study more broadly: Age and gender were similar between patients and healthy donors, as were cell yields.

The whole isolated RNA underwent reverse transcription, so sequencing captured expressed TCRB transcripts. The table came from immunoSEQ multiplex PCR; TCRdb's copy has only in-frame clones and leaves some out. Of 970,000 or so clones in the sample, about a sixth were seen once. Findings and caveats of the study: Cells carrying high TCR expression could end up over-represented when cDNA is sequenced. TCRB CDR3s were moderately but significantly shorter in Type 1 diabetes patients in all four CD4+ subsets.

This CDR3 comprises 11 residues. Germline lookup yields CDR1 SGHTA and CDR2 FQGNSA. V lost 2 bases, J lost 4 bases, and 3 bases lay in between. Concerning this clone itself: Its cognate antigen is unknown. Additional DNA sequences in this sample encode the identical CDR3.

The receptor was derived from a woman aged 18-29 years in good health. Sequencing used naive CD4+ T cells from blood. The rearrangement uses TRBV7-2 and TRBJ2-7; the D is unclear. The CDR3: CASSLRYEQYF. Written as DNA, the CDR3 is TGTGCCAGCAGCTTAAGGTACGAGCAGTACTTC.